The source of this T cell receptor (beta chain) is a study of T-cell memory formation after mild COVID-19. Study-level background: Largely donor-specific TCR clusters were found.

With regard to this clonotype: Its cognate antigen is unknown.

The study's findings and limits: A subset of responding clones appeared in pre-infection memory, suggesting cross-reactive memory joined. Clones shrinking from day 15 to 85 showed even CD4/CD8 mixes; later expanders tilted CD4+.

5'RACE with constant-segment primers built TCRalpha and TCRbeta cDNA libraries with UMIs. A single record per CDR3 protein comes from TCRdb applying MiXCR to the 5' RACE reads. The sample lists hundreds of thousands of distinct CDR3 sequences; roughly 17% were seen once. Germline V gene lookup returns CDR1 LGHNA and CDR2 YNFKEQ. The CDR3 has 19 amino acids. Trimming cost V 0 bases and J 1 base; bases outside gene matches: 7. This sequence was found in an adult woman who had mild COVID-19 (a few samples of this study predate the infection). Cell type and time point are not known. What was sequenced was PBMCs or a T cell subset sorted from them (not recorded which). This sequence joins TRBV4-2 and TRBJ2-3; 13 bases line up with TRBD2. The CDR3 loop reads CASSQEWTSGRRGTDTQYF. The CDR3 nucleotides read TGTGCCAGCAGCCAAGAGTGGACTAGCGGGAGAAGGGGCACAGATACGCAGTATTTT.